What follows is one TCR beta chain and its context. Trimming removed 5 bases from V and 1 base from J, with 12 bases in between. Germline V gives CDR1 MDHEN, CDR2 SYDVKM. The CDR3 runs 14 residues. TCRdb's copy holds only in-frame clones and misses some; the assay was immunoSEQ multiplex PCR. The sample has 200,000 to 300,000 clones, approximately 84% seen once; the top ten hold under 4.5%. The data belong to a study of blood T cell repertoires in COVID-19. At the level of the study: Samples taken during acute and convalescent COVID-19 were collected in the United States, Italy and Spain. T cells, B-cell-depleted T cells, or PBMCs provided the cDNA or gDNA that served as material.

Sequenced material: peripheral blood. The chain links TRBV28 to TRBJ2-7; tentative D call: TRBD1 (5 bases). The receptor comes from a man between 45 and 60 years old with acute or convalescent COVID-19. The CDR3 reads CASSTATVSYEQYF. Written as DNA, the CDR3 is TGTGCCAGCAGTACGGCGACAGTATCCTACGAGCAGTACTTC.